A selection of T cell receptor beta chains follows, all from one sample in a study of siplizumab effects on memory and regulatory T cells. Clones were sequenced by immunoSEQ multiplex PCR, and TCRdb holds only the in-frame ones, with some missing. The sample yields 90,000 to 150,000 clones, over 85% seen once. Source material: non-Treg CD4+ T cells sorted from blood. The receptor set was obtained from a human donor in good health. The CDR3 runs from the conserved cysteine through the conserved F or W. D genes are given only for firm matches. Rows give clone size only sometimes, using once, few, many, or a class for an expanded clone.

j_gene | len | abundance | d_gene | v_gene | CDR3nt | CDR3aa
TRBJ1-1 | 14 | once | - | TRBV11-2 | TGTGCCAGCAGCCAACTCGACAGCCGCACTGAAGCTTTCTTT | CASSQLDSRTEAFF
TRBJ1-2 | 13 | - | - | TRBV29-1 | TGCAGCGTTAACCTAGGGCTTAACTATGGCTACACCTTC | CSVNLGLNYGYTF
TRBJ2-2 | 13 | - | - | TRBV11-2 | TGTGCCAGCAGCGTCAGGGACACCGGGGAGCTGTTTTTT | CASSVRDTGELFF
TRBJ1-2 | 8 | few | - | TRBV10-2 | TGCGCCAGCGCCACCCACACCTTC | CASATHTF
TRBJ1-2 | 15 | - | - | TRBV7-2 | TGTGCCAGCAGCTTATCCCCGCCGGAGAACTATGGCTACACCTTC | CASSLSPPENYGYTF
TRBJ2-7 | 18 | - | - | TRBV21-1 | TGTGCCAGCAGCATCAGACTAGCGGGGGCAATATCCTCCTACGAGCAGTACTTC | CASSIRLAGAISSYEQYF
TRBJ2-3 | 15 | - | TRBD1 | TRBV7-3 | TGTGCCAGCAGCTTCGGGACAGGGGTTTCAGATACGCAGTATTTT | CASSFGTGVSDTQYF
TRBJ2-7 | 16 | once | - | TRBV19 | TGTGCCAGTAGCACCCCCCTAGCTCCCAAAGCCTACGAGCAGTACTTC | CASSTPLAPKAYEQYF
TRBJ1-1 | 14 | - | - | TRBV27 | TGTGCCAGCTCTACTTGGGGGGCCAGGACTGAAGCTTTCTTT | CASSTWGARTEAFF
TRBJ1-3 | 17 | - | TRBD1 | TRBV4-2 | TGTGCCAGCAGCCAAGATCCGACAGGGCGGGTGCGAAACACCATATATTTT | CASSQDPTGRVRNTIYF
TRBJ2-1 | 15 | - | TRBD1 | TRBV6-5 | TGTGCCAGCAGTGTCAGGGGGCGAGAAAAGGATGAGCAGTTCTTC | CASSVRGREKDEQFF
TRBJ1-6 | 12 | few | - | TRBV10-1 | TGCGCCAGCGGCCCGACCGATTCACCCCTCCACTTT | CASGPTDSPLHF
TRBJ1-1 | 13 | - | - | TRBV11-1 | TGTGCCAGCAGCTTAGTAGGGAACACTGAAGCTTTCTTT | CASSLVGNTEAFF
TRBJ2-5 | 15 | - | - | TRBV5-6 | TGTGCCAGCAGCTTGGTCGGTTCAGGCAAGGAGACCCAGTACTTC | CASSLVGSGKETQYF
TRBJ2-3 | 14 | - | TRBD2 | TRBV29-1 | TGCAGCGTTGGAATTAGCGGGGGAATAGATACGCAGTATTTT | CSVGISGGIDTQYF
TRBJ1-1 | 15 | - | TRBD1 | TRBV25-1 | TGTGCCAGCAGTCCTCTGACAGGGTCGCACACTGAAGCTTTCTTT | CASSPLTGSHTEAFF
TRBJ1-2 | 12 | - | - | TRBV2 | TGTGCCAGCAATCCAGGGGCCTATGGCTACACCTTC | CASNPGAYGYTF
TRBJ1-6 | 12 | - | - | TRBV25-1 | TGTGCCAGCACCCCAGGGAACTCACCCCTCCACTTT | CASTPGNSPLHF
TRBJ2-3 | 18 | - | TRBD2 | TRBV7-3 | TGTGCCAGCAGCTTAGGAGCTCTAGCGGGGTTCTACACAGATACGCAGTATTTT | CASSLGALAGFYTDTQYF
TRBJ1-2 | 15 | - | - | TRBV5-6 | TGTGCCAGCAGCTTGTTCGGACACCCTAACTATGGCTACACCTTC | CASSLFGHPNYGYTF
TRBJ2-2 | 15 | - | - | TRBV6-5 | TGTGCCAGCAGCCCTCGCCGGGGAGACACCGGGGAGCTGTTTTTT | CASSPRRGDTGELFF
TRBJ2-1 | 15 | - | - | TRBV2 | TGTGCCAGCAGTGAGCGGTCCGCTAGGACCAATGAGCAGTTCTTC | CASSERSARTNEQFF
TRBJ1-1 | 15 | - | TRBD1 | TRBV4-1 | TGCGCCAGCAGCCAAGGCCTAGGGGGCTGGACTGAAGCTTTCTTT | CASSQGLGGWTEAFF
TRBJ1-2 | 13 | - | - | TRBV6-5 | TGTGCCAGCAGTCCCGACAGTTCCTATGGCTACACCTTC | CASSPDSSYGYTF
TRBJ1-1 | 16 | - | - | TRBV5-4 | TGTGCCAGCAGCTTCGGACAGACCGGGCTGAACACTGAAGCTTTCTTT | CASSFGQTGLNTEAFF
TRBJ2-3 | 16 | - | - | TRBV19 | TGTGCCAGTAAGGAAAAGGGGGGAAAATGGGCAGATACGCAGTATTTT | CASKEKGGKWADTQYF
TRBJ1-1 | 16 | once | - | TRBV7-9 | TGTGCCAGCAGCTTAAATTCTGGGGCAGGGGACACTGAAGCTTTCTTT | CASSLNSGAGDTEAFF
TRBJ1-1 | 11 | few | - | TRBV21-1 | TGTGCCACCCAAAAAAGAAGGGAGGGGCCCTTT | CATQKRREGPF
TRBJ1-2 | 17 | - | TRBD1 | TRBV4-1 | TGCGCCAGCAGCCAGGGGACAGGGGGCGCGGACAACTATGGCTACACCTTC | CASSQGTGGADNYGYTF
TRBJ1-6 | 23 | - | - | TRBV21-1 | TGTGCCAGCAGCAAAAGTCTGGAAACCCCCGTGATGGGCACGAGCTCCTATAATTCACCCCTCCACTTT | CASSKSLETPVMGTSSYNSPLHF
TRBJ1-5 | 15 | - | - | TRBV2 | TGTGCCAGCAGTCAAAACTCACAGGGTTTGCAGCCCCAGCATTTT | CASSQNSQGLQPQHF
TRBJ2-7 | 12 | - | - | TRBV19 | TGTGCCAGTAGTATACTCGGTGGAGAGCAGTACTTC | CASSILGGEQYF
TRBJ2-5 | 14 | - | - | TRBV10-3 | TGTGCCATCAGTGACAGGGTTAGAGGAGAGACCCAGTACTTC | CAISDRVRGETQYF
TRBJ1-2 | 12 | - | - | TRBV7-2 | TGTGCCAGCAGCCGGGCGGGGGGAGGCTACACCTTC | CASSRAGGGYTF
TRBJ2-3 | 13 | - | - | TRBV11-3 | TGTGCCAGCAGCTTAAGGGGTACAGATACGCAGTATTTT | CASSLRGTDTQYF
TRBJ2-1 | 15 | - | TRBD2 | TRBV9 | TGTGCCAGCAGCGTAGAACTAGCGGGGGGGAGAGAGCAGTTCTTC | CASSVELAGGREQFF
TRBJ2-3 | 14 | - | TRBD1 | TRBV7-2 | TGTGCCAGCAGCTTGGGGACAGGGACAGATACGCAGTATTTT | CASSLGTGTDTQYF
TRBJ2-5 | 14 | - | - | TRBV5-6 | TGTGCCAGCAGCTTGCTCGGGCCACGGGAGACCCAGTACTTC | CASSLLGPRETQYF
TRBJ1-3 | 14 | - | - | TRBV6-6 | TGTGCCAGCAGCCCTCGTGTAGCTGGAAACACCATATATTTT | CASSPRVAGNTIYF
TRBJ2-3 | 16 | - | TRBD1 | TRBV5-4 | TGTGCCAGCAGCTCGGTGCCCGGGACAGGAACAGATACGCAGTATTTT | CASSSVPGTGTDTQYF
TRBJ2-6 | 17 | few | - | TRBV5-6 | TGTGCCAGCAGCTTCGGGGATCCAGTCTCTGGGGCCAACGTCCTGACTTTC | CASSFGDPVSGANVLTF
TRBJ1-1 | 14 | once | TRBD1 | TRBV7-9 | TGTGCCAGCAGCTTAAAACAGGGGGGGACTGAAGCTTTCTTT | CASSLKQGGTEAFF
TRBJ2-1 | 15 | - | TRBD2 | TRBV7-3 | TGTGCCAGCAGCTCGGGACTAGCGGAATACAATGAGCAGTTCTTC | CASSSGLAEYNEQFF
TRBJ1-5 | 14 | once | - | TRBV7-9 | TGTGCCAGCAGCTCCGACACGGGGGATCAGCCCCAGCATTTT | CASSSDTGDQPQHF
TRBJ2-7 | 13 | - | - | TRBV28 | TGTGCCAGCAGTTTAGGAGGGGGCTACGAGCAGTACTTC | CASSLGGGYEQYF
TRBJ1-1 | 12 | few | - | TRBV30 | TGTGCCTGGAGTGATCAGGGTACTGAAGCTTTCTTT | CAWSDQGTEAFF
TRBJ1-1 | 16 | - | - | TRBV7-2 | TGTGCCAGCAGCTTAATCTCGTCGGGGGTGGGTACTGAAGCTTTCTTT | CASSLISSGVGTEAFF
TRBJ1-1 | 14 | - | - | TRBV9 | TGTGCCAGCAGCGTAGTGAGGGACGGCTCTGAAGCTTTCTTT | CASSVVRDGSEAFF
TRBJ1-2 | 13 | - | - | TRBV27 | TGTGCCAGCAGGACACACGGGGCCGATGGCTACACCTTC | CASRTHGADGYTF
TRBJ1-1 | 18 | - | - | TRBV19 | TGTGCCAGTAGTCCGCAGGACAAACTAATCTACATGAACACTGAAGCTTTCTTT | CASSPQDKLIYMNTEAFF
TRBJ2-7 | 14 | - | - | TRBV6-5 | TGTGCCAGCAGTCCGCCGGGGGGCGGGGTGGAGCAGTACTTC | CASSPPGGGVEQYF
TRBJ2-1 | 17 | - | TRBD1 | TRBV5-4 | TGTGCCAGCAGCCGGGACAGGGGAGGGAGTCTCTACAATGAGCAGTTCTTC | CASSRDRGGSLYNEQFF
TRBJ2-3 | 14 | - | - | TRBV2 | TGTGCCAGCGGCCTCTTTAGTGAAGCAGATACGCAGTATTTT | CASGLFSEADTQYF